In its sample, the clone carrying this TCR beta chain was seen once. Its antigen is undetermined. The same CDR3 also results from other DNA sequences found in this sample. It was into CD45RA+ naive and CD45RA-negative memory subsets that the CD4+ cells were split. The data are from a study of shared clonotypes between healthy human individuals. Study at large: Per donor, three plates held CD4 naive cells, three held CD4 memory, two held CD8 naive and one held CD8 memory. Findings of the study overall: An expected dependence of interdonor clonotype sharing on sequencing depth was noted. Estimated richness was generally greater in naive than memory subsets.

The germline CDR1 and CDR2 sequences are MDHEN and SYDVKM. The length of the CDR3 is 15 residues. V lost 6 bases and J 1 base, leaving 16 bases between the germline ends. Using immunoSEQ multiplex PCR, the repertoire was profiled, and TCRdb retains in-frame clones only, with some absent. The table records 550,000 to 800,000 clones, roughly 70% of them present only once. Sample: memory CD4+ T cells sorted from blood. Subset noted: CD45RA-negative fraction. The rearrangement links TRBV28 to TRBJ2-7, with D perhaps assigned TRBD1 or TRBD2 (7 bases each). The origin of this receptor is a woman aged 25 to 39 in good health. In nucleotides, the CDR3 is TGTGCCAGCAGCAGCGGGACAGCAAGTTCCTACGAGCAGTACTTC. Translation: CASSSGTASSYEQYF.